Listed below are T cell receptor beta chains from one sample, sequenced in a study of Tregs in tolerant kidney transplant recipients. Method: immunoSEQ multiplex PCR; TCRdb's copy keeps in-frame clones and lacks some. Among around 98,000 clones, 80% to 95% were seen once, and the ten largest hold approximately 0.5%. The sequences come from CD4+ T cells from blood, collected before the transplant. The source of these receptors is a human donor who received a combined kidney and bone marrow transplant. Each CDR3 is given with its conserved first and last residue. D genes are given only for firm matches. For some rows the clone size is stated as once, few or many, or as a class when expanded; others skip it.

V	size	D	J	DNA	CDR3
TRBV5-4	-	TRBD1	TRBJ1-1	TGTGCCAGCAGCTTCCCTAGACAGGGTGGGACTGAAGCTTTCTTT	CASSFPRQGGTEAFF
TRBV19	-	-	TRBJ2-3	TGTGCCAGTAGTTGGCTGATGGCTGGCACAGATACGCAGTATTTT	CASSWLMAGTDTQYF
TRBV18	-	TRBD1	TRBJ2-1	TGTGCCAGCTCAGGATTCCGGGACAGGGGTTACAATGAGCAGTTCTTC	CASSGFRDRGYNEQFF
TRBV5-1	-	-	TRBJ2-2	TGCGCCAGCAGCTCAACAGGGCGCGCGAACACCGGGGAGCTGTTTTTT	CASSSTGRANTGELFF
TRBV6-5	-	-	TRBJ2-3	TGTGCCAGCAGTTACAACAGCTACACAGATACGCAGTATTTT	CASSYNSYTDTQYF
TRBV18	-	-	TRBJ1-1	TGTGCCAGCTCACGGGACAAGATGAACACTGAAGCTTTCTTT	CASSRDKMNTEAFF
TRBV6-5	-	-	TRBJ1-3	TGTGCCAGCAGCAAAGGACAAACCTCTGGAAACACCATATATTTT	CASSKGQTSGNTIYF
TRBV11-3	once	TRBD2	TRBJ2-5	TGTGCCAGCAGCGCGACGCGCGGGAGCGGGACCCAGTACTTC	CASSATRGSGTQYF
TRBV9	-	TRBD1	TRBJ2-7	TGTGCCAGCAGCGTAGGACAGGGGGCCTCCTACGAGCAGTACTTC	CASSVGQGASYEQYF
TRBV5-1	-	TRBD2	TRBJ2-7	TGCGCCAGCAGTCTGGGGGGGACTAGCGGGGTCGAGCAGTACTTC	CASSLGGTSGVEQYF
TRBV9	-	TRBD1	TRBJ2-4	TGTGCCAGCAGCGTAGCCGATGGTAGGGGGCGATCCAAAAACATTCAGTACTTC	CASSVADGRGRSKNIQYF
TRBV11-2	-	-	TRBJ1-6	TGTGCCAGCAGCCCCCTACAGGGTAATTCACCCCTCCACTTT	CASSPLQGNSPLHF
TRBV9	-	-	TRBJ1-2	TGTGCCAGCAACGGAGACAGCTATGGCTACACCTTC	CASNGDSYGYTF
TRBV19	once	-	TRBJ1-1	TGTGCCAGTAGTATAGGCCAGGTTAACACTGAAGCTTTCTTT	CASSIGQVNTEAFF
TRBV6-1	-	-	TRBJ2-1	TGTGCCAGCAGTGAACGAACAGGGAAGGGCGATGAGCAGTTCTTC	CASSERTGKGDEQFF
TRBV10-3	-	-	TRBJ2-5	TGTGCCATCAGTGAGCTAGGACAGCTTCAAGAGACCCAGTACTTC	CAISELGQLQETQYF
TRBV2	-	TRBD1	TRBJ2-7	TGTGCCAGCAGCCGCTTGGGACAGGGTTTACACGAGCAGTACTTC	CASSRLGQGLHEQYF
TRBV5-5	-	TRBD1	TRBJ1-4	TGTGCCAGCAGCTACAGGGGCCCTAATGAAAAACTGTTTTTT	CASSYRGPNEKLFF
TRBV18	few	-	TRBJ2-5	TGTGCCAGCTCGCACCGACAGACCCAAGAGACCCAGTACTTC	CASSHRQTQETQYF
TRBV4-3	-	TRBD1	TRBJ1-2	TGCGCCAGCAGCCTCAGCGGGACAGGTCGGGGCTACACCTTC	CASSLSGTGRGYTF
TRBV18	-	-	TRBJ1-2	TGTGCCAGCTCACCCGGAGGGTATTATGGCTACACCTTC	CASSPGGYYGYTF
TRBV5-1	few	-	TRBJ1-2	TGCGCCAGCAGCTCCTACGACACCGGCTACACCTTC	CASSSYDTGYTF
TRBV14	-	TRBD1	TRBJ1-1	TGTGCCAGCAGCCGACAGGGGAAGGGAACTGAAGCTTTCTTT	CASSRQGKGTEAFF
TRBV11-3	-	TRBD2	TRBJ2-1	TGTGCCAGCAGCTTTAGCGGGGGGGCCCAGAATGAGCAGTTCTTC	CASSFSGGAQNEQFF
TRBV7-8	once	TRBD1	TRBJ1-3	TGTGCCAGCAGCACAAACAGGGGTGGAAACACCATATATTTT	CASSTNRGGNTIYF
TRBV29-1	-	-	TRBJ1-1	TGCAGCGTTGAAGGTTACGCGGGGGCATGGACTGAAGCTTTCTTT	CSVEGYAGAWTEAFF
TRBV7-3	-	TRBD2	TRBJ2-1	TGTGCCAGCAGCCGAAGCGGGAGCTCCTACAATGAGCAGTTCTTC	CASSRSGSSYNEQFF
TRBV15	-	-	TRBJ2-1	TGTGCCACCAGCAGAGATGCCAGCAATGAGCAGTTCTTC	CATSRDASNEQFF
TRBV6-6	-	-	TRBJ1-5	TGTGCCAGCAGTTACTCGGGCTCTCAGCCCCAGCATTTT	CASSYSGSQPQHF
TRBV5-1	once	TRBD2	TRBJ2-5	TGCGCCAGCAGCTTGAGGTTAGCGGGAGGCCAAGAGACCCAGTACTTC	CASSLRLAGGQETQYF
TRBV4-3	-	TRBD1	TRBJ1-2	TGCGCCAGCAGCCACGGGTCGACAGGGAGTTACGGCTACACCTTC	CASSHGSTGSYGYTF
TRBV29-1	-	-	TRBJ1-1	TGCAGCGCTGCCCGGGGAGGAAACACTGAAGCTTTCTTT	CSAARGGNTEAFF
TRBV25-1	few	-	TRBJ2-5	TGTGCCAGCAGTCCCCGACAGCCCCTACAAGAGACCCAGTACTTC	CASSPRQPLQETQYF
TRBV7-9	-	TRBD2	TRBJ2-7	TGTGCCAGCAGCTCCAGGACTAGCGGGAGTTACGAGCAGTACTTC	CASSSRTSGSYEQYF
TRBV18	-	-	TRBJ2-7	TGTGCCAGCTCCAAACAGGACAGAATCATCTACGAGCAGTACTTC	CASSKQDRIIYEQYF
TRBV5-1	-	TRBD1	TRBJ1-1	TGCGCCAGCAGCTCGGACAGGACGATGAACACTGAAGCTTTCTTT	CASSSDRTMNTEAFF